This T cell receptor (beta chain) was captured in a study of T-cell reconstitution after alpha-beta-depleted transplantation in children. This clonotype has more than one count but fewer than ten. Germline V gives CDR1 WSHSY, CDR2 SAAADI. J was trimmed by 2 bases and V by 1 base; bases with no gene match: 4. This CDR3 has 17 residues. It was with unique molecular identifiers that the TCRbeta library was prepared. TCRdb recomputed calls from the PCR reads with MiXCR, one row per CDR3 protein. In the table there are around 530,000 distinct CDR3 sequences, approximately 32% of which are singletons. The rearrangement links TRBV10-2 to TRBJ2-2; the match to TRBD2 covers 10 bases. This clonotype was sampled from a human donor who donated a stem cell graft to a child with aplastic anemia. Sequencing used PBMCs from the stem cell graft donor, obtained from the stem cell graft. In DNA form, the CDR3 reads TGCGCCAGCAGTGAGTTCACTAGCGGGATCAACACCGGGGAGCTGTTTTTT. Translated: CASSEFTSGINTGELFF.